The clone carrying this T cell receptor beta chain was seen more than once but under ten times. This CDR3 is also generated by other DNA sequences in the sample. This record belongs to a study of blood T cell repertoires in COVID-19. This CDR3 region has 13 residues. The J segment lost 6 bases and the V segment lost 5 bases, leaving 4 bases of the junction unmatched. Germline CDR1 is LGHDT and CDR2 is YNNKEL (reference sequence). The protocol was immunoSEQ multiplex PCR, while the TCRdb copy is restricted to in-frame clones and leaves out a portion. In the table there are around 280,000 clones, 70% to 90% of which are singletons.

The sequencing input was peripheral blood. The clonotype was recovered from a woman aged 30 to 39 who had recovered from COVID-19. This rearrangement joins TRBV3-1 (or the pseudogene TRBV3-2) to TRBJ1-5, with 7 bases that match TRBD1. This chain's CDR3 is CASSSQGRQPQHF. DNA of the CDR3: TGTGCCAGCAGCTCACAGGGGCGTCAGCCCCAGCATTTT.